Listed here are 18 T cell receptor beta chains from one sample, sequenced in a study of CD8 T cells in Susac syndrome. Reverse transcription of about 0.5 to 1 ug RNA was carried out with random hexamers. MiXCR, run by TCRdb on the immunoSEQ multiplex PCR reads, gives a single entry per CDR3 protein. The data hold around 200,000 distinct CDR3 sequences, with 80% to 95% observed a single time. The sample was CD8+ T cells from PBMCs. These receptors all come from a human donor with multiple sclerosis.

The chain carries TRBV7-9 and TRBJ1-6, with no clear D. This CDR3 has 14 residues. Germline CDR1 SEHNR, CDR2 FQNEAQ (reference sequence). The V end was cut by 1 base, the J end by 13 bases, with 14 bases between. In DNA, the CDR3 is TGTGCCAGCAGCTTAGATGCAGGATCGGCGCCCCTCCACTTT. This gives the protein CASSLDAGSAPLHF.

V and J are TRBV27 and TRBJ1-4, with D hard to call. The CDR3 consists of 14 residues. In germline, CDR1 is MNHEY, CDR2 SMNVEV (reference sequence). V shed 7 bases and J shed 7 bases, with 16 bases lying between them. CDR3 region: CASTPGLGSEKLFF. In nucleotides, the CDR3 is TGTGCCAGCACCCCGGGCCTCGGAAGTGAAAAACTGTTTTTT.

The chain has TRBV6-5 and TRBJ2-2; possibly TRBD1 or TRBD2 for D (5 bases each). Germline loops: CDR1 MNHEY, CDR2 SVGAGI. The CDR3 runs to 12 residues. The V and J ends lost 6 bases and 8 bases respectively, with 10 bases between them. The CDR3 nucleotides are TGTGCCAGCAGGCGAGGGGCAGGGGAGCTGTTTTTT. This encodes CASRRGAGELFF.

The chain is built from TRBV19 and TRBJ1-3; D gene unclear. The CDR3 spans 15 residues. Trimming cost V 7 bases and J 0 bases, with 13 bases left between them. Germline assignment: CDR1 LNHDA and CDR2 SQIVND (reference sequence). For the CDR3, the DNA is TGTGCCAGTAACCCTGCCCTCAACTCTGGAAACACCATATATTTT. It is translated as CASNPALNSGNTIYF.

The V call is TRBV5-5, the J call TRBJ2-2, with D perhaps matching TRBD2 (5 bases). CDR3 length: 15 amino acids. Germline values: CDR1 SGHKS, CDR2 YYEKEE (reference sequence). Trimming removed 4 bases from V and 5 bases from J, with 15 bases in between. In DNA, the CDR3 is TGTGCCAGCAGCGCCCGGACTTCGCGAACCGGGGAGCTGTTTTTT. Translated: CASSARTSRTGELFF.

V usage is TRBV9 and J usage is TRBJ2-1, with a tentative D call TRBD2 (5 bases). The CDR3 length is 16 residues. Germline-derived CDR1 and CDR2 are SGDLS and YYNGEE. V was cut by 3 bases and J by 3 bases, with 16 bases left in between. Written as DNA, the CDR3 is TGTGCCAGCAGCGCGTCCGCGGGTAAGATCTACAATGAGCAGTTCTTC. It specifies CASSASAGKIYNEQFF.

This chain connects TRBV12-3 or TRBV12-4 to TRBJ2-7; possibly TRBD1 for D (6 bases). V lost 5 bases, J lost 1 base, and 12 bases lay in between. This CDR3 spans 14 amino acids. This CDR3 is CASSPYGQSYEQYF. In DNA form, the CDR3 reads TGTGCCAGCAGTCCCTATGGACAGTCCTACGAGCAGTACTTC.

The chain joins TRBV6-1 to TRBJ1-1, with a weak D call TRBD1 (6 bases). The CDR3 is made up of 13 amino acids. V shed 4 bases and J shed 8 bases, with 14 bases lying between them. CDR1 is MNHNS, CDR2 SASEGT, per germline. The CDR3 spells CASSGRLQGEAFF. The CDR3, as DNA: TGTGCCAGCAGTGGACGGTTACAGGGCGAAGCTTTCTTT.

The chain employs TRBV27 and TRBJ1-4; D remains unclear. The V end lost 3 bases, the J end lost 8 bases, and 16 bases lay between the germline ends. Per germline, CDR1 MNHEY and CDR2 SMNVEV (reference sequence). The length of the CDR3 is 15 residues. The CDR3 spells CASSLAGSTGEKLFF. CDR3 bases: TGTGCCAGCAGTTTGGCGGGGTCGACGGGGGAAAAACTGTTTTTT.

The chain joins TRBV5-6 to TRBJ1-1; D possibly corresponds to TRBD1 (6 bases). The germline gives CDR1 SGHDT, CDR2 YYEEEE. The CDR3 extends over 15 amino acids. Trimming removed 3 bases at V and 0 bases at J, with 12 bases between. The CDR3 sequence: CASSWGTPMNTEAFF. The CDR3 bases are TGTGCCAGCAGCTGGGGGACACCCATGAACACTGAAGCTTTCTTT.

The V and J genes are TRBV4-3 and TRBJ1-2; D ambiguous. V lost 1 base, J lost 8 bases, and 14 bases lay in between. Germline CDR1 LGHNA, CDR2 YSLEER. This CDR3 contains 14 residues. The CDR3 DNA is TGCGCCAGCAGCCAAGTGGGATCACAGCTGGGCTACACCTTC. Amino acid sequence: CASSQVGSQLGYTF.

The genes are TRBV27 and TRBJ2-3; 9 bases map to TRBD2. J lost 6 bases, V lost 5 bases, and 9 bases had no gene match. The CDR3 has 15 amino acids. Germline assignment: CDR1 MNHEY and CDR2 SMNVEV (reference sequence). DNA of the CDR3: TGTGCCAGCAGTCCCCTAGCGGGGACCTGGGATACGCAGTATTTT. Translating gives CASSPLAGTWDTQYF.

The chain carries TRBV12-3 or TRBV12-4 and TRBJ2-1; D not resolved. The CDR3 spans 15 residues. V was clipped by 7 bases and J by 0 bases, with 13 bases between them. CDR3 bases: TGTGCCAGCACCTTGGACGGTAGCTCCTACAATGAGCAGTTCTTC. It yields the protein CASTLDGSSYNEQFF.

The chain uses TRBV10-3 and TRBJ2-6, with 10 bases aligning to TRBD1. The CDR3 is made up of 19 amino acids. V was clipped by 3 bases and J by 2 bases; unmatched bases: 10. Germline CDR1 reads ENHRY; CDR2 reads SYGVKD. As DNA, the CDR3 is TGTGCCATCAGTGACCTTTTAGGGACAGGGGTCGCTGGGGCCAACGTCCTGACTTTC. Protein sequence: CAISDLLGTGVAGANVLTF.

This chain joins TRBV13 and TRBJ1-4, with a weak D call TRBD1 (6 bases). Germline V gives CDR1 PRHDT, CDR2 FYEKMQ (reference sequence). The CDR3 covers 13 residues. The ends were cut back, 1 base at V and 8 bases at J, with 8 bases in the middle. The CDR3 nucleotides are TGTGCCAGCAGCTTAGAGCAGGGGGAAAAACTGTTTTTT. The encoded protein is CASSLEQGEKLFF.

The CDR3: CASSLPPREAYEQYF. CDR3 bases: TGTGCCAGCAGTCTCCCTCCCAGAGAAGCCTACGAGCAGTACTTC. The chain recombines TRBV7-2 with TRBJ2-7; D ambiguous. CDR3 length equals 15 residues. Germline loops: CDR1 SGHTA, CDR2 FQGNSA. V lost 6 bases, J lost 2 bases, and 17 bases lay in between.

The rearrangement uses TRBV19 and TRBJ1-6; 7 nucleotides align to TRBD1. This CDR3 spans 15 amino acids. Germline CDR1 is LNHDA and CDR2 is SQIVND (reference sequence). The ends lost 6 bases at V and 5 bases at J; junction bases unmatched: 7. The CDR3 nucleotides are TGTGCCAGTAGCGATTACAGGGGTGATAATTCACCCCTCCACTTT. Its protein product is CASSDYRGDNSPLHF.

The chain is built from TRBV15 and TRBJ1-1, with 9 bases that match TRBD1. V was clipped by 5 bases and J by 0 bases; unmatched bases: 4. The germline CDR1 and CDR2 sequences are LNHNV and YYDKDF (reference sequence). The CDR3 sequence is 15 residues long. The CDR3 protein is CATSLDRGVNTEAFF. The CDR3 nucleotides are TGTGCCACCAGCCTAGACAGGGGGGTGAACACTGAAGCTTTCTTT. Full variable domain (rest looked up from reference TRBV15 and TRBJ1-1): DAMVIQNPRYQVTQFGKPVTLSCSQTLNHNVMYWYQQKSSQAPKLLFHYYDKDFNNEADTPDNFQSRRPNTSFCFLDIRSPGLGDTAMYLCATSLDRGVNTEAFFGQGTRLTVV.